The 25 T cell receptor beta chains in this list originate from one sample, sequenced in a study of cytomegalovirus exposure and HLA in healthy donors. The primer mix had 60 Vbeta and 13 Jbeta primers. The data were produced by immunoSEQ multiplex PCR, yet TCRdb's version contains in-frame clones alone and is incomplete. The table records about 110,000 clones, 74% of them present only once. Sequencing used PBMCs. Receptors originate from a man aged 45-65 years in good health and CMV-seropositive.

The rearrangement joins TRBV9 to TRBJ1-3; 8 bases line up with TRBD1. The germline gives CDR1 SGDLS, CDR2 YYNGEE. V lost 0 bases to trimming and J lost 0 bases; unmatched junction nucleotides: 8. The CDR3 totals 18 residues. The CDR3 here is CASSVVGGQVSSGNTIYF. CDR3 sequence (DNA): TGTGCCAGCAGCGTAGTAGGGGGACAGGTCTCCTCTGGAAACACCATATATTTT.

The chain links TRBV6-5 to TRBJ1-5; 9 bases line up with TRBD1. The V and J ends lost 4 bases and 4 bases, in that order; junction bases with no gene match: 5. Per germline, CDR1 MNHEY and CDR2 SVGAGI. This CDR3 is 15 amino acids long. The CDR3 region has the DNA TGTGCCAGCAGTTCTACAGGGGGCAGAAATCAGCCCCAGCATTTT. It yields the protein CASSSTGGRNQPQHF.

In DNA form, the CDR3 reads TGTGCCAGCAGCCCGAGGGCCCCAGAAGGGCCATCCTACGAGCAGTACTTC. This encodes CASSPRAPEGPSYEQYF. This chain uses TRBV7-3 with TRBJ2-7; tentatively, D is TRBD2 (5 bases). Germline assignment: CDR1 SGHTA and CDR2 FQGTGA. This CDR3 region has 17 residues. The V end was cut by 5 bases, the J end by 1 base, with 21 bases between.

The rearrangement links TRBV15 to TRBJ1-4; D gene unclear. Trimming removed 1 base at V and 4 bases at J, with 10 bases between. CDR1 and CDR2 from the germline V gene are LNHNV and YYDKDF (reference sequence). This CDR3 has 15 residues. The CDR3 loop reads CATSRGEAGNEKLFF. The CDR3 coding sequence is TGTGCCACCAGCAGAGGGGAGGCGGGTAATGAAAAACTGTTTTTT.

The CDR3 spells CASSLRVGGGTEAFF. The DNA of the CDR3 is TGCGCCAGCAGCTTGAGGGTGGGAGGAGGAACTGAAGCTTTCTTT. The chain uses TRBV5-1 and TRBJ1-1; D is unresolved. Germline loops: CDR1 SGHRS, CDR2 YFSETQ. This CDR3 has 15 amino acids. Trimming took off 1 base at V and 5 bases at J, with 15 bases between the two ends.

DNA of the CDR3: TGTGCCAGCAGTTTCCCCTCCGCGGGGCAGCCCCAGCATTTT. Amino acid sequence: CASSFPSAGQPQHF. This chain joins TRBV6-6 and TRBJ1-5; the D is unclear. Trimming shortened V by 4 bases and J by 7 bases, and 14 bases separated the two germline ends. The CDR3 has 14 amino acids. Germline V gene sequence: CDR1 MNHNY, CDR2 SVGAGI (reference sequence).

V and J are TRBV7-2 and TRBJ1-2; TRBD1 agrees at 7 bases. The length of the CDR3 is 13 residues. Germline CDR1 reads SGHTA; CDR2 reads FQGNSA. V shed 3 bases, J shed 8 bases, and the junction held 6 bases outside the gene matches. Here the CDR3 DNA reads TGTGCCAGCAGCTTCAACAGGGGTGAAGGCTACACCTTC. Its protein is CASSFNRGEGYTF.

Comment on this clone: The junction differs from germline at one of its ends, possibly a read error. This sequence joins TRBV7-9 and TRBJ1-2; D possibly corresponds to TRBD1 (6 bases). The germline V gene has CDR1 SEHNR and CDR2 FQNEAQ (reference sequence). The CDR3 contains 15 residues. The CDR3 loop is CSSSSQQQGGDGYTF. The CDR3 coding sequence is TGTTCCAGCAGCTCCCAGCAACAGGGAGGGGATGGCTACACCTTC.

Concerning this clone: Its ends do not fully match the called genes, so a read error is possible. The CDR3 bases are TGCGCGACAGGAGACTATGGCTACACCTTC. It translates to CATGDYGYTF. The chain couples TRBV19 to TRBJ1-2, with D perhaps TRBD1 (6 bases). The CDR3 length is 10 residues. The germline V gene has CDR1 LNHDA and CDR2 SQIVND (reference sequence).

The count of this clone is one. This chain uses TRBV19 with TRBJ1-3, with TRBD1 as a possible D gene (6 bases). Germline loops: CDR1 LNHDA, CDR2 SQIVND (reference sequence). The CDR3 sequence is 15 residues long. V was cut by 4 bases and J by 0 bases, with 10 bases left in between. The CDR3, as DNA: TGTGCCAGTAGTAACCAGGACAGCTCTGGAAACACCATATATTTT. It codes for CASSNQDSSGNTIYF.

The rearrangement links TRBV20-1 to TRBJ1-2; D is unresolved. The V end lost 7 bases, the J end lost 6 bases, and 6 bases lay between the germline ends. Germline-derived CDR1 and CDR2 are DFQATT and SNEGSKA (reference sequence). CDR3 length: 9 amino acids. CDR3 sequence: CSVNNGYTF. DNA of the CDR3: TGCAGTGTAAATAATGGCTACACCTTC.

V usage is TRBV6-1 and J usage is TRBJ1-2; no clear D. Germline CDR1 MNHNS, CDR2 SASEGT. V lost 8 bases and J lost 2, with 15 bases in between. This CDR3 contains 14 residues. The CDR3 reads CASLGRGLNYGYTF. The CDR3 region has the DNA TGTGCCAGCCTGGGGAGAGGGTTAAACTATGGCTACACCTTC.

The chain employs TRBV7-8 and TRBJ2-1, with 7 bases identical to TRBD2. The germline V gene has CDR1 SGHVS and CDR2 FQNEAQ. This CDR3 spans 16 amino acids. V lost 1 base to trimming and J lost 7 bases; unmatched junction nucleotides: 10. This CDR3 reads CASSLGSAGAQNEQFF. The CDR3 DNA sequence: TGTGCCAGCAGCTTAGGCTCCGCGGGAGCCCAAAATGAGCAGTTCTTC.

The J gene is TRBJ2-5, the V gene TRBV5-1; a possible D gene is TRBD2 (6 bases). The J call may be in error: the DNA end matches TRBJ2-7 better. The germline gives CDR1 SGHRS, CDR2 YFSETQ. There are 15 residues in the CDR3. The DNA of the CDR3 is TGCGCCAGCAGCTTCGGCGGGGCAAACTCCTACGAGCAGTACTTC. The encoded protein is CASSFGGANSYEQYF.

This chain joins TRBV5-1 and TRBJ2-5, with TRBD1 identical over 11 bases. V gave up 7 bases and J gave up 2 bases; unmatched junction bases: 13. Germline values: CDR1 SGHRS, CDR2 YFSETQ. The CDR3 has 17 residues. The DNA for the CDR3 is TGCGCCAGCCGCTATAATCCGGGACAGGGGGAACAAGAGACCCAGTACTTC. Encoded protein: CASRYNPGQGEQETQYF.

J is TRBJ2-1 and V is TRBV5-4, with 9 bases matching TRBD1. Trimming cost V 2 bases and J 2 bases; bases outside gene matches: 2. Germline loops: CDR1 SGHNT, CDR2 YYREEE (reference sequence). The CDR3 extends over 15 amino acids. The CDR3 spells CASSFGDRAYNEQFF. The CDR3, as DNA: TGTGCCAGCAGCTTTGGGGACAGGGCCTACAATGAGCAGTTCTTC.

The CDR3 nucleotides read TGCGCCAGCAGCGTACAGGAGGGCACTGAAGCTTTCTTT. It yields the protein CASSVQEGTEAFF. The rearrangement joins TRBV5-1 to TRBJ1-1; D is perhaps TRBD1 (5 bases). V shed 4 bases and J shed 4 bases, with 11 bases lying between them. CDR3 length equals 13 residues. The germline gives CDR1 SGHRS, CDR2 YFSETQ.

V gene TRBV6-1 combines with J gene TRBJ2-5, with TRBD1 matching 9 bases. The CDR3 is 14 amino acids. In germline, CDR1 is MNHNS, CDR2 SASEGT. Germline trimming cut 4 bases from V and 9 bases from J; bases unmatched to any gene: 9. The CDR3 region has the DNA TGTGCCAGCAGTGTTGGACAGGGGCACTACGCCCAGTACTTC. Translated: CASSVGQGHYAQYF.

On this clone itself: The junction differs from germline at one of its ends, possibly a read error. CDR3 nucleotide sequence: TGTGCCAGCAGCTTGCTGGGTGACAGGGGCTCTGGGGCCAACGGCCTGACTTTC. This codes for CASSLLGDRGSGANGLTF. The chain carries TRBV5-6 and TRBJ2-6; 8 bases align to TRBD1. The CDR3 loop spans 18 amino acids. The V gene's germline CDR1 is SGHDT and CDR2 YYEEEE. The entire variable domain, with the rest obtained from reference TRBV5-6 and TRBJ2-6, is as follows: DAGVTQSPTHLIKTRGQQVTLRCSPKSGHDTVSWYQQALGQGPQFIFQYYEEEERQRGNFPDRFSGHQFPNYSSELNVNALLLGDSALYLCASSLLGDRGSGANGLTFGAGSRLTVL.

DNA of the CDR3: TGTGCCAGCAGTAAGGACAGGGAGGGGGATGGCTACACCTTC. Amino acid sequence: CASSKDREGDGYTF. The chain employs TRBV6-1 and TRBJ1-2, with 8 bases aligning to TRBD1. CDR1 is MNHNS, CDR2 SASEGT, per germline. Trimming removed 5 bases from V and 6 bases from J; junction bases left unmatched: 8. The CDR3 totals 14 residues.

J is TRBJ1-2 and V is TRBV5-1; D call uncertain. The CDR3 consists of 15 residues. Per germline, CDR1 SGHRS and CDR2 YFSETQ. V was trimmed by 0 bases and J by 2 bases, leaving 11 bases between them. CDR3 nucleotides: TGCGCCAGCAGCTTGGGTCGGGGTGGGAACTATGGCTACACCTTC. It translates to CASSLGRGGNYGYTF.

The V and J genes are TRBV2 and TRBJ1-5; D is possibly TRBD1 (5 bases). Trimming stripped 8 bases from V and 4 bases from J, with 12 bases between. Germline values: CDR1 SNHLY, CDR2 FYNNEI. This CDR3 region has 13 residues. In DNA, the CDR3 is TGTGCCAGCCAAAGGGACTCAAATCAGCCCCAGCATTTT. Its protein is CASQRDSNQPQHF.

J is TRBJ1-1 and V is TRBV6-6; D call uncertain. The CDR3 is made up of 15 amino acids. Germline V gives CDR1 MNHNY, CDR2 SVGAGI (reference sequence). V dropped 2 bases and J dropped 4 bases, with 14 bases sitting between them. The chain's CDR3 is CASSYGRDWGTEAFF. The CDR3 nucleotides read TGTGCCAGCAGTTACGGGCGGGATTGGGGCACTGAAGCTTTCTTT.

This clone was seen only a few times. The chain has TRBV2 and TRBJ2-2; 7 nucleotides align to TRBD1. The CDR3 totals 14 residues. Losses at the gene ends were 10 bases for V and 6 bases for J; bases not matched to a gene: 11. CDR1 SNHLY and CDR2 FYNNEI come from the germline V gene. CDR3 sequence (DNA): TGTGCCACCACACAGGGGATCTCCTCCGGGGAGCTGTTTTTT. Protein product: CATTQGISSGELFF. Complete variable domain (other parts from reference TRBV2 and TRBJ2-2): EPEVTQTPSHQVTQMGQEVILRCVPISNHLYFYWYRQILGQKVEFLVSFYNNEISEKSEIFDDQFSVERPDGSNFTLKIRSTKLEDSAMYFCATTQGISSGELFFGEGSRLTVL.

The sample holds a few counts of this clone. The chain has TRBV5-3 and TRBJ2-1; 11 bases are shared with TRBD2. TRBV5-3 is designated an ORF whose function remains uncertain. V lost 2 bases and J lost 5; bases outside the gene matches: 9. This CDR3 has 17 amino acids. CDR3 loop: CARSFAIAGGPDNEQFF. For the CDR3, the DNA is TGTGCCAGAAGCTTCGCCATAGCGGGAGGGCCAGACAATGAGCAGTTCTTC.